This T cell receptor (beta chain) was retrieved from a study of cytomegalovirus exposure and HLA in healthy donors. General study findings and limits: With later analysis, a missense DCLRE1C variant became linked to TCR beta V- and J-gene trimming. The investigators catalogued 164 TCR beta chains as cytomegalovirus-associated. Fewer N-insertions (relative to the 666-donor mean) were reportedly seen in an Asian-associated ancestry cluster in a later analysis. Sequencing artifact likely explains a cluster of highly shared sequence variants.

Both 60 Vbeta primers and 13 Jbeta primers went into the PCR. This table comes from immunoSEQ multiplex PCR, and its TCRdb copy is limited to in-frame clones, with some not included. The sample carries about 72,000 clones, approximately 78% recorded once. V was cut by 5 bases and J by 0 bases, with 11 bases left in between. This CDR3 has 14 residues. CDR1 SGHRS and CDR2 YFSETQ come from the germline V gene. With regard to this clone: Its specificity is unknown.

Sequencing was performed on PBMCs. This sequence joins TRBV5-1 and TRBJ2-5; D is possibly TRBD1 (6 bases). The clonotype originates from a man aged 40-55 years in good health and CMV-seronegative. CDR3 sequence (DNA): TGCGCCAGCAGGGTGGGGACATACCAAGAGACCCAGTACTTC. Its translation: CASRVGTYQETQYF.